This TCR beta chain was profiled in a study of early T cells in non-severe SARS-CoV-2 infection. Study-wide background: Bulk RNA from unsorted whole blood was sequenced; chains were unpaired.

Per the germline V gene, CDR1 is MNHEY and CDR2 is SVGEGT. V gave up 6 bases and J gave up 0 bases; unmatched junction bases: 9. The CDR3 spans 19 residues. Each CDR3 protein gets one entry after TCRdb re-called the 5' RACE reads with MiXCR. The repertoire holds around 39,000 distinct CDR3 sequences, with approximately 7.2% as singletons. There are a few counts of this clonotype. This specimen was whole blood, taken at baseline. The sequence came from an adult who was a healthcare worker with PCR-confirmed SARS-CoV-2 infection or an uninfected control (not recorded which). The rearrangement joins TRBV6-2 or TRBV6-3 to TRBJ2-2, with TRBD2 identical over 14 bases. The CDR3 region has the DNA TGTGCCAGCAGCACACCCGGACTAGCGGGGGGCCCGAACACCGGGGAGCTGTTTTTT. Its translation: CASSTPGLAGGPNTGELFF.